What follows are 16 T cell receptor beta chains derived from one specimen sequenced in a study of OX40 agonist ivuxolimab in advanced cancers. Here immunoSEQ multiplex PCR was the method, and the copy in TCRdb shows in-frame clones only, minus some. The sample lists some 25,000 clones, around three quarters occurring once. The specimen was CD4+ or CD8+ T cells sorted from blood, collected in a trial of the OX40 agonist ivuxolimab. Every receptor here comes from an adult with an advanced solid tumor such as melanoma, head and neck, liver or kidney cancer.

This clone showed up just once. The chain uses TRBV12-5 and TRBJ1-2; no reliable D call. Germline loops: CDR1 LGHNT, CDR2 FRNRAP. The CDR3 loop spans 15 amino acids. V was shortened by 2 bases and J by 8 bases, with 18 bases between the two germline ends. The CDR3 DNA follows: TGTGCTAGTGGTTTGCCTACACCCCCCGGTGTGGGCTACACCTTC. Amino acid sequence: CASGLPTPPGVGYTF.

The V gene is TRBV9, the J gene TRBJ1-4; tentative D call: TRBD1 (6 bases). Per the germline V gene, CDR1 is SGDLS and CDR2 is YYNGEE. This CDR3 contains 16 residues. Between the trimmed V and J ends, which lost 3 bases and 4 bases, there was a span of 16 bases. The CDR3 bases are TGTGCCAGCAGCGCCCGGAAGGGGGAGAGTAATGAAAAACTGTTTTTT. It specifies CASSARKGESNEKLFF. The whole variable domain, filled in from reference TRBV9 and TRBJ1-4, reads DSGVTQTPKHLITATGQRVTLRCSPRSGDLSVYWYQQSLDQGLQFLIQYYNGEERAKGNILERFSAQQFPDLHSELNLSSLELGDSALYFCASSARKGESNEKLFFGSGTQLSVL.

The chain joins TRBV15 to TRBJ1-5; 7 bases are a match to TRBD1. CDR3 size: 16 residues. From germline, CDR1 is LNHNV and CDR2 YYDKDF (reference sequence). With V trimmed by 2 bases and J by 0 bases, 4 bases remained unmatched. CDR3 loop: CATSRWDSNSNQPQHF. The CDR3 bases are TGTGCCACCAGCAGATGGGACAGTAATAGCAATCAGCCCCAGCATTTT.

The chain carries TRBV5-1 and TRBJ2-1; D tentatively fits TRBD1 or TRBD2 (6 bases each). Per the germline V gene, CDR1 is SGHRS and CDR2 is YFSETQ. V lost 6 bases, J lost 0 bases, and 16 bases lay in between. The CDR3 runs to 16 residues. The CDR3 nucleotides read TGCGCCAGCACCTCGCCGGGGGACAACTCCTACAATGAGCAGTTCTTC. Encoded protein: CASTSPGDNSYNEQFF.

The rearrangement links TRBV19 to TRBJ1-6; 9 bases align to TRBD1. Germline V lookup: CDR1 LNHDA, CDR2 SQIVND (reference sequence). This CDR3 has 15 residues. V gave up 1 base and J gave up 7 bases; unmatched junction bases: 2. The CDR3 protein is CASSIGTGDNSPLHF. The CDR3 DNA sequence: TGTGCCAGTAGTATAGGGACAGGGGACAATTCACCCCTCCACTTT. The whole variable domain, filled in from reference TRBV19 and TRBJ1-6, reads DGGITQSPKYLFRKEGQNVTLSCEQNLNHDAMYWYRQDPGQGLRLIYYSQIVNDFQKGDIAEGYSVSREKKESFPLTVTSAQKNPTAFYLCASSIGTGDNSPLHFGNGTRLTVT.

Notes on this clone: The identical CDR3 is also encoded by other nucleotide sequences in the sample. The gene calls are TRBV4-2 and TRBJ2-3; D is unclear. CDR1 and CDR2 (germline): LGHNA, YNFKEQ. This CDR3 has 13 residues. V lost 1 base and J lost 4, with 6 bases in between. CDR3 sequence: CASSQAGADTQYF. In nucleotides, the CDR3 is TGTGCCAGCAGCCAAGCTGGGGCAGATACGCAGTATTTT.

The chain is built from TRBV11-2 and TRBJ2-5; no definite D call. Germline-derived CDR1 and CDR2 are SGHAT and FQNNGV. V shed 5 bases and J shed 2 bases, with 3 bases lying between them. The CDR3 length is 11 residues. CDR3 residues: CASSLQETQYF. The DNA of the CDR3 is TGTGCCAGCAGCCTACAAGAGACCCAGTACTTC. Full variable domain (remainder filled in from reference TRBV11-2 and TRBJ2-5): EAGVAQSPRYKIIEKRQSVAFWCNPISGHATLYWYQQILGQGPKLLIQFQNNGVVDDSQLPKDRFSAERLKGVDSTLKIQPAKLEDSAVYLCASSLQETQYFGPGTRLLVL.

CDR3 loop: CASSLGGVSSNQPQHF. CDR3 nucleotide sequence: TGCGCCAGCAGCTTGGGTGGGGTATCAAGCAATCAGCCCCAGCATTTT. The chain couples TRBV5-1 to TRBJ1-5; D gene uncertain. Germline loops: CDR1 SGHRS, CDR2 YFSETQ. This CDR3 contains 16 residues. V was pared by 0 bases and J by 1 base, with 11 bases between.

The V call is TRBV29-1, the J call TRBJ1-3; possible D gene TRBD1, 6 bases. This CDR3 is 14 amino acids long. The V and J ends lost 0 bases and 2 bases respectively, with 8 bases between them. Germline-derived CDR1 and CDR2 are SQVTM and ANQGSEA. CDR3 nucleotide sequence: TGCAGCGTTGAAGAATACAGGGCTGGAAACACCATATATTTT. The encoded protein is CSVEEYRAGNTIYF.

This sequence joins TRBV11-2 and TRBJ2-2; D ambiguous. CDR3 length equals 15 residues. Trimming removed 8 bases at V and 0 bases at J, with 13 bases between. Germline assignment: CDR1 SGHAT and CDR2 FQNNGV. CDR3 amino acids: CASGFPGPNTGELFF. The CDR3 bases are TGTGCCAGCGGGTTCCCGGGCCCGAACACCGGGGAGCTGTTTTTT.

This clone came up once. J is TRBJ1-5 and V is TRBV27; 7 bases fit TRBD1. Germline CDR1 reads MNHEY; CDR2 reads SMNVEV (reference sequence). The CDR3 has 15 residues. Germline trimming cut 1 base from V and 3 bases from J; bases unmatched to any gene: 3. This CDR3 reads CASSLLGQLNQPQHF. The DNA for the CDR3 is TGTGCCAGCAGTTTATTGGGACAGCTCAATCAGCCCCAGCATTTT.

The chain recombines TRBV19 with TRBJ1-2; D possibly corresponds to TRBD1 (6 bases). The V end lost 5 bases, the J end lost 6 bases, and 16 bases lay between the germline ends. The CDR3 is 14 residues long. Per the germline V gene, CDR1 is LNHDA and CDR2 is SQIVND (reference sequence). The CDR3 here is CASSASQGSDGYTF. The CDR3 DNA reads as TGTGCCAGTAGTGCTTCACAGGGTTCGGATGGCTACACCTTC.

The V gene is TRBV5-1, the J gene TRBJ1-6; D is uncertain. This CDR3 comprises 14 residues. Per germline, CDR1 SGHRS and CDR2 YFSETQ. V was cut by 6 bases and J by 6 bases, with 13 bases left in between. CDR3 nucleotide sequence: TGCGCCAGCAAGTACGACGAAAGTAATTCACCCCTCCACTTT. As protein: CASKYDESNSPLHF.

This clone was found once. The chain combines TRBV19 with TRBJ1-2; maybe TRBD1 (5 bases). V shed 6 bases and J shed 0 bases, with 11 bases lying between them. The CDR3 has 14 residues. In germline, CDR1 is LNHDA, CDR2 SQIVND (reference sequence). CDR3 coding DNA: TGTGCCAGTAGCGACTTGACAGCTAACTATGGCTACACCTTC. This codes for CASSDLTANYGYTF.

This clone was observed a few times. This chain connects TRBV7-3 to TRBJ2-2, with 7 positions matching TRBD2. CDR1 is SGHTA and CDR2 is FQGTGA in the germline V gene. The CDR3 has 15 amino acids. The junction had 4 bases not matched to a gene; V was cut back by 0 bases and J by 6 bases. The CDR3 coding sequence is TGTGCCAGCAGCTTAACTCTGGGAGGGGCCGGGGAGCTGTTTTTT. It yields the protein CASSLTLGGAGELFF. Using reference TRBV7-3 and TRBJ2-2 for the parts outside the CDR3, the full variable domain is GAGVSQTPSNKVTEKGKYVELRCDPISGHTALYWYRQSLGQGPEFLIYFQGTGAADDSGLPNDRFFAVRPEGSVSTLKIQRTERGDSAVYLCASSLTLGGAGELFFGEGSRLTVL.

The CDR3 loop reads CASSLASQAGSGANVLTF. DNA of the CDR3: TGTGCCAGCAGCTTAGCGAGCCAGGCTGGCTCTGGGGCCAACGTCCTGACTTTC. The chain has TRBV7-2 and TRBJ2-6; D uncertain. In germline, CDR1 is SGHTA, CDR2 FQGNSA. The CDR3 is made up of 18 amino acids. Between the trimmed V and J ends, which lost 0 bases and 0 bases, there was a span of 12 bases.